Listed below are T cell receptor beta chains from one sample, sequenced in a study of regulatory and conventional T cells in RAG deficiency. TCRdb's copy holds only in-frame clones and misses some; the assay was immunoSEQ multiplex PCR. The sample has tens of thousands of clones, approximately 90% seen once. In addition, the sample was reused for a study of regulatory T cells.

Sequenced sample: CD8+ T cells sorted from blood. All receptors derive from a human donor in good health. CDR3s include the opening cysteine and the closing phenylalanine or tryptophan. D genes are given only for firm matches. Only part of the rows carry a size: once, few, many, or a class if the clone is expanded.

D | size | J | V | length | DNA | CDR3
. | . | TRBJ1-2 | TRBV6-1 | 12 | TGTGCCAGCAGTTTAAGGGGGGATGGCTACACCTTC | CASSLRGDGYTF
. | once | TRBJ2-7 | TRBV6-5 | 13 | TGTGCCAGCAGTTACTCGACGAAATACGAGCAGTACTTC | CASSYSTKYEQYF
. | . | TRBJ2-3 | TRBV27 | 14 | TGTGCCAGCAGTTTATCTGCTCTCACAGATACGCAGTATTTT | CASSLSALTDTQYF
. | . | TRBJ1-2 | TRBV27 | 12 | TGTGCCAGCAGTGAGGGCGGTGTCGGCTACACCTTC | CASSEGGVGYTF
. | . | TRBJ2-7 | TRBV9 | 15 | TGTGCCAGCAGCGAGTCTAGCGCCAGCTCCTACGAGCAGTACTTC | CASSESSASSYEQYF
. | . | TRBJ2-7 | TRBV6-1 | 15 | TGTGCCACCAACCTGGCCGCCGAAAGCTCCTACGAGCAGTACTTC | CATNLAAESSYEQYF
. | . | TRBJ1-2 | TRBV27 | 13 | TGTGCCAGCAGTCCGGGGGGGGACTATGGCTACACCTTC | CASSPGGDYGYTF
TRBD1 | . | TRBJ1-4 | TRBV14 | 16 | TGTGCCAGCAGCCAAGGCCAGGGGGCAACTAATGAAAAACTGTTTTTT | CASSQGQGATNEKLFF
TRBD1 | . | TRBJ1-1 | TRBV28 | 15 | TGTGCCAGCAGTATCCGGGACAGCGTACACACTGAAGCTTTCTTT | CASSIRDSVHTEAFF
. | . | TRBJ2-5 | TRBV5-6 | 12 | TGTGCCAGCAGCTTTGGCCCAGAGACCCAGTACTTC | CASSFGPETQYF
. | . | TRBJ1-5 | TRBV28 | 14 | TGTGCCAGCAGTTTAGGACAGACCAATCAGCCCCAGCATTTT | CASSLGQTNQPQHF
. | once | TRBJ1-4 | TRBV7-9 | 16 | TGTGCCAGCAGCCCAGCCCAAACGGTATCTAATGAAAAACTGTTTTTT | CASSPAQTVSNEKLFF
. | few | TRBJ2-2 | TRBV5-1 | 15 | TGCGCCAGCAGCTTGGCCGGGCGGGGAGGCGGGGAGCTGTTTTTT | CASSLAGRGGGELFF
. | . | TRBJ2-5 | TRBV28 | 16 | TGTGCCAGCAGCCTACAGGGTTGGGGCACACAAGAGACCCAGTACTTC | CASSLQGWGTQETQYF
. | . | TRBJ1-1 | TRBV5-6 | 13 | TGTGCCAGCAGCTCGGGACCCCTCACTGAAGCTTTCTTT | CASSSGPLTEAFF
TRBD1 | few | TRBJ1-1 | TRBV7-2 | 15 | TGTGCCAGCAGCTTAGTTGAGGGGGCAACGACTGAAGCTTTCTTT | CASSLVEGATTEAFF
. | . | TRBJ2-5 | TRBV6-5 | 13 | TGTGCCAGCAGTTTCTCGGGAGAAGAGACCCAGTACTTC | CASSFSGEETQYF
. | . | TRBJ1-1 | TRBV27 | 14 | TGTGCCAGCAGCTTGGGGGGCGGAGACACTGAAGCTTTCTTT | CASSLGGGDTEAFF
TRBD1 | . | TRBJ1-2 | TRBV9 | 14 | TGTGCCAGCAGCTCAGGGGGGGGCGTCTATGGCTACACCTTC | CASSSGGGVYGYTF
. | . | TRBJ2-7 | TRBV11-2 | 14 | TGTGCCACCACCCCCACGGGGCGCTCCTACGAGCAGTACTTC | CATTPTGRSYEQYF